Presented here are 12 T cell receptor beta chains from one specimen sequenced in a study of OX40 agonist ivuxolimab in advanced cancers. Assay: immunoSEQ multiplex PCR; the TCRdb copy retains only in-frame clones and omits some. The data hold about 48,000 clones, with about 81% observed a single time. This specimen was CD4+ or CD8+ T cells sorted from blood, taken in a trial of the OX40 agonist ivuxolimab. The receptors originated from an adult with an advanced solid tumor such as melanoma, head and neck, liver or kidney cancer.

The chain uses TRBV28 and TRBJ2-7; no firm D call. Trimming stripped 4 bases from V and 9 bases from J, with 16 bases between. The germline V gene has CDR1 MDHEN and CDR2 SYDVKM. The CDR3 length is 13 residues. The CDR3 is CASSSGQTFGQYF. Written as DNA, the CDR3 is TGTGCCAGCAGTTCCGGGCAGACCTTCGGGCAGTACTTC.

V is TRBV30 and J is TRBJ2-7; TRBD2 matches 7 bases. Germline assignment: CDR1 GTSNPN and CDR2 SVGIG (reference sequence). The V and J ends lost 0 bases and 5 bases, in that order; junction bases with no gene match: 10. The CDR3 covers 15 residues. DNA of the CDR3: TGTGCCTGGAGTGTAAGAGGGAGGGCCCGGGACGAGCAGTACTTC. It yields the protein CAWSVRGRARDEQYF.

CDR3 in DNA: TGTGCCAGCAGTCATAACGGGGGGGGTCAGCCCCAGCATTTT. Protein product: CASSHNGGGQPQHF. The chain recombines TRBV27 with TRBJ1-5, with D maybe TRBD1 (5 bases). V shed 5 bases and J shed 6 bases, with 14 bases lying between them. CDR3 length: 14 amino acids. Germline CDR1 is MNHEY and CDR2 is SMNVEV (reference sequence).

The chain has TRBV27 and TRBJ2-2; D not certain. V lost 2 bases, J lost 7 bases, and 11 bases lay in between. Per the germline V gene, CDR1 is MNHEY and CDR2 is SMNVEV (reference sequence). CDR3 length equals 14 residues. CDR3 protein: CASSLMWFRGELFF. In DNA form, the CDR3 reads TGTGCCAGCAGTTTAATGTGGTTCCGCGGGGAGCTGTTTTTT.

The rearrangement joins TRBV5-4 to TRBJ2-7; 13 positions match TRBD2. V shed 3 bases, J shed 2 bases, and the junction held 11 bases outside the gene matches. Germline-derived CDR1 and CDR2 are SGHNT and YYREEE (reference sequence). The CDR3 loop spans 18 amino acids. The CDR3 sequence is CASSYGGTSGVTTYEQYF. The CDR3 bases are TGTGCCAGCAGCTACGGGGGGACTAGCGGGGTTACTACCTACGAGCAGTACTTC.

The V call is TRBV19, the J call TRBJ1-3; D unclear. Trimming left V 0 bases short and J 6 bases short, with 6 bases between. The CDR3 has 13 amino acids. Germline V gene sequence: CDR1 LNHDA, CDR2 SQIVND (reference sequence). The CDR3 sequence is CASSIDGENTIYF. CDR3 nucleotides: TGTGCCAGTAGTATAGATGGCGAAAACACCATATATTTT.

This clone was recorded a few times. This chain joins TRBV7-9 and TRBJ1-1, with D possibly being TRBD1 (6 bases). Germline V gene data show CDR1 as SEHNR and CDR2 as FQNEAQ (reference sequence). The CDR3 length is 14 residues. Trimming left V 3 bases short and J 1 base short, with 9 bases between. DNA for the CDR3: TGTGCCAGCAGCTTGGGGGGGCCGAACACTGAAGCTTTCTTT. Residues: CASSLGGPNTEAFF.

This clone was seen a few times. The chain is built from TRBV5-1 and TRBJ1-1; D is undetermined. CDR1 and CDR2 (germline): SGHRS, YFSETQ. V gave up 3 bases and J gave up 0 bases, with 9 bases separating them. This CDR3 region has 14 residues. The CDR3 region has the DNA TGCGCCAGCAGCTATTCCGAGATGAACACTGAAGCTTTCTTT. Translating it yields CASSYSEMNTEAFF. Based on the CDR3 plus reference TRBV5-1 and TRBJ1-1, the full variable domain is KAGVTQTPRYLIKTRGQQVTLSCSPISGHRSVSWYQQTPGQGLQFLFEYFSETQRNKGNFPGRFSGRQFSNSRSEMNVSTLELGDSALYLCASSYSEMNTEAFFGQGTRLTVV.

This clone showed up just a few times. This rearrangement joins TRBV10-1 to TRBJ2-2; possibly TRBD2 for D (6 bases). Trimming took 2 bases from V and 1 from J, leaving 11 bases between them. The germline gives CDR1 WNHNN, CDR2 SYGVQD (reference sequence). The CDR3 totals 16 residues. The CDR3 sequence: CASSEIGLRNTGELFF. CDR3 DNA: TGCGCCAGCAGTGAGATCGGACTAAGGAACACCGGGGAGCTGTTTTTT.

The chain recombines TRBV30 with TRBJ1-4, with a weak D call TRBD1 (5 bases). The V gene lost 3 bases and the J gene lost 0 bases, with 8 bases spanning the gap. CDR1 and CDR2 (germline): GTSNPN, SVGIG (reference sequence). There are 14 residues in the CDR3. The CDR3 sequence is CAWRAGSTNEKLFF. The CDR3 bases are TGTGCCTGGAGAGCAGGGTCAACTAATGAAAAACTGTTTTTT.

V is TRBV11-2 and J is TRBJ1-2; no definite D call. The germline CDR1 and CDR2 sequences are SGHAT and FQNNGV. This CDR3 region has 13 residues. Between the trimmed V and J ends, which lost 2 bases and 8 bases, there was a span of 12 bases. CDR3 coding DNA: TGTGCCAGCAGCTTATATAGGAAACCCGGCTACACCTTC. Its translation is CASSLYRKPGYTF.

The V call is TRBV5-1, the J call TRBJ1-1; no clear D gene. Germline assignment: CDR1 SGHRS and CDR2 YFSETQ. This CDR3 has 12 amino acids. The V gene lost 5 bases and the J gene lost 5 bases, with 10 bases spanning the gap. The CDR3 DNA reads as TGCGCCAGCAGTGATTCGGGAACTGAAGCTTTCTTT. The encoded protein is CASSDSGTEAFF.